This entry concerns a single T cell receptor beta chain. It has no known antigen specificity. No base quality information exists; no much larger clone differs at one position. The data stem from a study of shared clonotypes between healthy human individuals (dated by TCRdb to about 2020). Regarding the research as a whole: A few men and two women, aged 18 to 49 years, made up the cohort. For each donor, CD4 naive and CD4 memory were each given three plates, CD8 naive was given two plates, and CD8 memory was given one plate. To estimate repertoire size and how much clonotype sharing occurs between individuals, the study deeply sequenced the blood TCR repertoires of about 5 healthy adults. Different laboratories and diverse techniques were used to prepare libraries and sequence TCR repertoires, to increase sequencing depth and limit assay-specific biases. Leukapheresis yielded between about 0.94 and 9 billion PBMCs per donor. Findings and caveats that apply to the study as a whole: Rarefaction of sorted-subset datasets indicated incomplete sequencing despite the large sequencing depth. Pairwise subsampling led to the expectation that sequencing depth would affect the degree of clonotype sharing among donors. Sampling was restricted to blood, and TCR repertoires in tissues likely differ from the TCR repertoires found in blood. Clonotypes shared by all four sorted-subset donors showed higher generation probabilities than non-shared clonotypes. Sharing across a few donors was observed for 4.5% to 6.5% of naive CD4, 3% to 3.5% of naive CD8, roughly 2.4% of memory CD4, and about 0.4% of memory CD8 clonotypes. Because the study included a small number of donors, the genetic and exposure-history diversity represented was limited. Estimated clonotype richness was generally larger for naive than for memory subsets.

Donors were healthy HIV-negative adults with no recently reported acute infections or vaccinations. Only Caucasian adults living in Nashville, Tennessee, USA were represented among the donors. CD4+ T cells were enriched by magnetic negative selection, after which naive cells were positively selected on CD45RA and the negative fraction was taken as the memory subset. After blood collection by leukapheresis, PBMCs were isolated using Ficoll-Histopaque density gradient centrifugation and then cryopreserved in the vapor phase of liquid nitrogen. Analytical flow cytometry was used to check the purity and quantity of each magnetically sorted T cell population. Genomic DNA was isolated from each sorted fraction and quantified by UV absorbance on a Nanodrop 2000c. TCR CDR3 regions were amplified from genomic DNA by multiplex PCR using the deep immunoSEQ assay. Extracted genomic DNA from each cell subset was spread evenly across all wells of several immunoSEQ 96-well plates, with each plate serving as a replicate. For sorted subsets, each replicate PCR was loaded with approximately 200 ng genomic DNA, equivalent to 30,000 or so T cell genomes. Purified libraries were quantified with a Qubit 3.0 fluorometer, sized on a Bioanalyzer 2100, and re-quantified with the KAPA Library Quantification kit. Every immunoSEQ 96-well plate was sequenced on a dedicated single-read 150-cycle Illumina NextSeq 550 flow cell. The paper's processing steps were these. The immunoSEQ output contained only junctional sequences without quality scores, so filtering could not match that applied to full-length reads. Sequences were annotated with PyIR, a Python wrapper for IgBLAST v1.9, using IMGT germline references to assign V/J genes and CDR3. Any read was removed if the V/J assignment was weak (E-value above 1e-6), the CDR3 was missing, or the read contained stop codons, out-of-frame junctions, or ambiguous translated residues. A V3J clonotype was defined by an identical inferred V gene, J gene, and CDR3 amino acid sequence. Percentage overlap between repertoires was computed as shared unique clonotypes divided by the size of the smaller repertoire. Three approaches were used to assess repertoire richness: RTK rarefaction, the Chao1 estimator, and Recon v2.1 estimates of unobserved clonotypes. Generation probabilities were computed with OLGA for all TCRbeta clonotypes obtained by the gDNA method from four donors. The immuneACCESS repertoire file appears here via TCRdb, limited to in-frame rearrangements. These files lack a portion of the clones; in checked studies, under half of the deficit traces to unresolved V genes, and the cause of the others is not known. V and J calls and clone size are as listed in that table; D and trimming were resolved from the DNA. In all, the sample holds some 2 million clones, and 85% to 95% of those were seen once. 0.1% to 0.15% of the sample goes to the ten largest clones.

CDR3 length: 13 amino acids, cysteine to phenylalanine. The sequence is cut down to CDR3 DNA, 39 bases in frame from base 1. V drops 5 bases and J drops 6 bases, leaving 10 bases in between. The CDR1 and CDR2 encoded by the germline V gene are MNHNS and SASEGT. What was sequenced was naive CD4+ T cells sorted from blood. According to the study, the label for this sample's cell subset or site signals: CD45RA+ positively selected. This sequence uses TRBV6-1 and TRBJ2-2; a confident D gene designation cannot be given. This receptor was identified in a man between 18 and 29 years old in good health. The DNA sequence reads TGTGCCAGCAGTCCTAGATCCGCCGGGGAGCTGTTTTTT. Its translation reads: CASSPRSAGELFF.